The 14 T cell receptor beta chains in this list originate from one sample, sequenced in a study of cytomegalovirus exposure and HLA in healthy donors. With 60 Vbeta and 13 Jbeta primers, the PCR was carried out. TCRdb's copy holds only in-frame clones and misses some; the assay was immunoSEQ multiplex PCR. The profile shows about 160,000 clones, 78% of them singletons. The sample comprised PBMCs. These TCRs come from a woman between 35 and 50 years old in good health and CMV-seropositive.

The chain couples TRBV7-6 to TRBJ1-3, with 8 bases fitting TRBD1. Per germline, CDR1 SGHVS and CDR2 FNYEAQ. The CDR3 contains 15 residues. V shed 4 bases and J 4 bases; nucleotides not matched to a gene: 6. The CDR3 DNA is TGTGCCAGCAGCTCAAGGACAGGGTCCGGAAACACCATATATTTT. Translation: CASSSRTGSGNTIYF.

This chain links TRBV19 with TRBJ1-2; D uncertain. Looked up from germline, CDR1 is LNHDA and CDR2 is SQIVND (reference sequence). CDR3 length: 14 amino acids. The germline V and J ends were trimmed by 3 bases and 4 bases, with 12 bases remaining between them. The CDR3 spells CASSIMERSYGYTF. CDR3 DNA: TGTGCCAGTAGTATCATGGAGCGTTCCTATGGCTACACCTTC.

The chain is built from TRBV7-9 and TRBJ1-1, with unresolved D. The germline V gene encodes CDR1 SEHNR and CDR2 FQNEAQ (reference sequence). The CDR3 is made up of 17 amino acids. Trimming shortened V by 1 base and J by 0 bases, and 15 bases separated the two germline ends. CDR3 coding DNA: TGTGCCAGCAGCTTAGATGTCCAGCGCGATATGAACACTGAAGCTTTCTTT. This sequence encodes CASSLDVQRDMNTEAFF.

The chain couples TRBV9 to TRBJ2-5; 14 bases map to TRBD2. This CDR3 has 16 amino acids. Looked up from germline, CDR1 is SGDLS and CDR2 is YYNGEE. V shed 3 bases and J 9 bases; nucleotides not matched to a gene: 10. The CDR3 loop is CASSAMGLAGATAQYF. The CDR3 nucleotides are TGTGCCAGCAGCGCGATGGGACTAGCGGGGGCCACAGCCCAGTACTTC.

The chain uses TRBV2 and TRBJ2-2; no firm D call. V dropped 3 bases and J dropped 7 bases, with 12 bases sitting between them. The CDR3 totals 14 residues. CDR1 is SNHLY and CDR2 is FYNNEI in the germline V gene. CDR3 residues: CASSDSQTGGELFF. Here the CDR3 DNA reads TGTGCCAGCAGTGATTCACAGACCGGCGGGGAGCTGTTTTTT.

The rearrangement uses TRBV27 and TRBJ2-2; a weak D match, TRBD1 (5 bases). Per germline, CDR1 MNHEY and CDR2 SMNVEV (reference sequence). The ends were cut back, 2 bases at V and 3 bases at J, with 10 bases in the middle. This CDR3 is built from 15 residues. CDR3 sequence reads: CASSLRFRDTGELFF. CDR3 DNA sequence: TGTGCCAGCAGTTTACGGTTCAGGGACACCGGGGAGCTGTTTTTT.

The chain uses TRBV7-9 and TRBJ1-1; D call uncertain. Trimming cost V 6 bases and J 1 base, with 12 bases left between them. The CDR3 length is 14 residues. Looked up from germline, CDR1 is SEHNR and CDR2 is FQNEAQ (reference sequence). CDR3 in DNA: TGTGCCAGCAGTCGGTCAACCGGGAACACTGAAGCTTTCTTT. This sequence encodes CASSRSTGNTEAFF.

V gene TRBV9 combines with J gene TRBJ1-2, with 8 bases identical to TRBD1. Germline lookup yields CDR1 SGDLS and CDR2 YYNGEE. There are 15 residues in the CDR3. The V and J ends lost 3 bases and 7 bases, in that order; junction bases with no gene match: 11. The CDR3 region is CASSARTGLGFGYTF. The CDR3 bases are TGTGCCAGCAGCGCGCGGACAGGGTTAGGGTTTGGCTACACCTTC.

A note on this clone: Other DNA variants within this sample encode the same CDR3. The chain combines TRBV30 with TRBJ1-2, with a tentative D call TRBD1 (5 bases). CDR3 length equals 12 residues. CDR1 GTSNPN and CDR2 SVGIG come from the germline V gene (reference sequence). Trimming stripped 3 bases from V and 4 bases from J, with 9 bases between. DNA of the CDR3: TGTGCCTGGAGAAGGGGTGGCTATGGCTACACCTTC. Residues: CAWRRGGYGYTF.

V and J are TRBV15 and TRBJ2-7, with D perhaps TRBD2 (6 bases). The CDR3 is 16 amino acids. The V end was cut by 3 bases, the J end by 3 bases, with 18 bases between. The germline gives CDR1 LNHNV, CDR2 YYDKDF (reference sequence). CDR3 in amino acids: CATSSEGREPSYEQYF. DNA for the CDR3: TGTGCCACCAGCAGTGAGGGACGGGAGCCGAGCTACGAGCAGTACTTC.

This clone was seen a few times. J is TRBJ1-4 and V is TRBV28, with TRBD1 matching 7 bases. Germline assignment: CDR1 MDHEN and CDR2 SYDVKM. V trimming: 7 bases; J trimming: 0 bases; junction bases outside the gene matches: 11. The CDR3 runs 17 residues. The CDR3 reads CASNKRQGFATNEKLFF. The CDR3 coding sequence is TGTGCCAGCAACAAACGACAGGGTTTTGCAACTAATGAAAAACTGTTTTTT. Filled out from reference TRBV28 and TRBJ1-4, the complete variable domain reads DVKVTQSSRYLVKRTGEKVFLECVQDMDHENMFWYRQDPGLGLRLIYFSYDVKMKEKGDIPEGYSVSREKKERFSLILESASTNQTSMYLCASNKRQGFATNEKLFFGSGTQLSVL.

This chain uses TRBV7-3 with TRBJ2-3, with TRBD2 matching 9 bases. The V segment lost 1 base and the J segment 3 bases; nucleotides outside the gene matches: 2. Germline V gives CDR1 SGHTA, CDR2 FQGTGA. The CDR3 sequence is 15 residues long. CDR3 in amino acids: CASSLSGGETDTQYF. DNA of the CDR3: TGTGCCAGCAGCTTAAGCGGGGGGGAGACAGATACGCAGTATTTT. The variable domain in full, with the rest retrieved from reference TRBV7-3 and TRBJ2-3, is GAGVSQTPSNKVTEKGKYVELRCDPISGHTALYWYRQSLGQGPEFLIYFQGTGAADDSGLPNDRFFAVRPEGSVSTLKIQRTERGDSAVYLCASSLSGGETDTQYFGPGTRLTVL.

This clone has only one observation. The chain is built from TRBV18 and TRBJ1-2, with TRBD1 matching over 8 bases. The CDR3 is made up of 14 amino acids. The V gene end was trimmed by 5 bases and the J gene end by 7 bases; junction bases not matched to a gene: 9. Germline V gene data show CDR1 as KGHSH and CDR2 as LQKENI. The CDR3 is CASSEAQGALGYTF. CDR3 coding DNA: TGTGCCAGCTCAGAGGCTCAGGGGGCGCTTGGCTACACCTTC.

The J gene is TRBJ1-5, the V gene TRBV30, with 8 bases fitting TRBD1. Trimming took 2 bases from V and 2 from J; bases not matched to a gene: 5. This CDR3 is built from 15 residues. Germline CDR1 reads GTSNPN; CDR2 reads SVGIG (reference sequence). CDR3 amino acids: CAWSIPGQGNQPQHF. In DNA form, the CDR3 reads TGTGCCTGGAGTATACCGGGACAGGGCAATCAGCCCCAGCATTTT.